Reported below is one TCR beta chain. The clone's antigen remains unknown. No much larger clone exists at a distance of one base, and base qualities are not known. CDR1 and CDR2 are drawn from the germline V gene: MNHEY, SVGAGI. There are 12 amino acids in the CDR3, from cysteine to phenylalanine inclusive. The only DNA kept is the CDR3, 36 bases in frame from the first base. V loses 6 bases, J loses 10 bases, and the germline ends lie 13 bases apart. This entry belongs to a study of control samples from healthy donors and cancer patients (dated by TCRdb to between 2020 and 2021). Library method: the immunoSEQ multiplex PCR assay. Imported from immuneACCESS, the table was reduced by TCRdb to in-frame sequences with V and J called. These copies leave out some clones; in studies compared against another copy, an unresolved V gene accounts for under half, and the cause of the remainder is not known. The sample table holds roughly 170,000 clones, of which approximately 94% were seen once. More than 1.1% of the sample lies in the top ten.

The rearranged chain carries TRBV6-5 and TRBJ2-1, and the D gene may be TRBD1, 6 bases matching. The sequenced sample consisted of blood. This sequence originates from a woman between 18 and 29 years old in good health. The nucleotide sequence reads as follows: TGTGCCAGCAGCTTAGCAGGGGACGAGCAGTTCTTC. This translates into CASSLAGDEQFF.